These 3 T cell receptor beta chains came from one sample sequenced in a study of cytomegalovirus exposure and HLA in healthy donors. The PCR had 60 Vbeta and 13 Jbeta primers. The data were produced by immunoSEQ multiplex PCR, yet TCRdb's version contains in-frame clones alone and is incomplete. Of approximately 140,000 clones in the sample, 65% to 80% were seen once. Material for sequencing was PBMCs. All receptors come from a man aged 40-49 years in good health and CMV-seropositive.

This chain joins TRBV29-1 and TRBJ2-5; D uncertain. This CDR3 has 15 residues. Germline V gene data show CDR1 as SQVTM and CDR2 as ANQGSEA. V shed 1 base and J shed 5 bases, with 17 bases lying between them. Here the CDR3 DNA reads TGCAGCGTTGAAGGGTTCCCCCGGAGCGCGGAGACCCAGTACTTC. This codes for CSVEGFPRSAETQYF.

The rearrangement uses TRBV6-1 and TRBJ1-1; weak D call: TRBD1 (5 bases). Trimming removed 8 bases at V and 4 bases at J, with 14 bases between. The CDR3 length is 13 residues. Germline V gives CDR1 MNHNS, CDR2 SASEGT. The CDR3 is CASSVGLGTEAFF. The CDR3 nucleotides read TGTGCCAGCTCCGTGGGGCTGGGCACTGAAGCTTTCTTT.

The genes are TRBV4-2 and TRBJ2-7; 10 bases are a match to TRBD2. Losses at the gene ends were 4 bases for V and 1 base for J; bases not matched to a gene: 7. CDR3 size: 16 residues. Per the germline V gene, CDR1 is LGHNA and CDR2 is YNFKEQ. In DNA form, the CDR3 reads TGTGCCAGCAGCCCCCGGAGCGGGAGGGGGTCCTACGAGCAGTACTTC. This sequence encodes CASSPRSGRGSYEQYF.